The rows below give T cell receptor beta chains drawn from one sample of a study of CD4+ T cells in melanoma. Clones were read by immunoSEQ multiplex PCR, and TCRdb kept only the in-frame ones, dropping some. The sample includes fewer than 20,000 clones, roughly four fifths of them seen just once. The specimen was cells from a culture (not recorded whether cultured in vitro). The source is a human donor with melanoma. Both conserved end residues are part of each CDR3. A D gene is named only where the DNA matches it firmly. Expanded clones get a size class; other rows say once, few or many, or leave the size out.

j_call: TRBJ2-4
v_call: TRBV19
clone_size: -
d_call: -
cdr3_aa: CASSIDVRQIAKNIQYF
cdr3_nt: TGTGCCAGTAGTATAGATGTAAGGCAGATAGCCAAAAACATTCAGTACTTC

j_call: TRBJ1-1
v_call: TRBV27
clone_size: -
d_call: TRBD1
cdr3_aa: CASKGQGVSEAFF
cdr3_nt: TGTGCCAGCAAAGGACAGGGGGTGTCTGAAGCTTTCTTT

j_call: TRBJ1-6
v_call: TRBV5-8
clone_size: -
d_call: TRBD1
cdr3_aa: CASSLPLTGWDISPLHF
cdr3_nt: TGTGCCAGCAGCTTGCCTCTGACAGGGTGGGATATTTCACCCCTCCACTTT

j_call: TRBJ1-6
v_call: TRBV9
clone_size: once
d_call: -
cdr3_aa: CASSVAGDTYNSPLHF
cdr3_nt: TGTGCCAGCAGCGTAGCAGGGGACACCTATAATTCACCCCTCCACTTT

j_call: TRBJ1-6
v_call: TRBV5-1
clone_size: few
d_call: -
cdr3_aa: CASSLSGFSPLHF
cdr3_nt: TGCGCCAGCAGCTTGTCTGGCTTTTCACCCCTCCACTTT

j_call: TRBJ1-5
v_call: TRBV7-6
clone_size: -
d_call: -
cdr3_aa: CASSLGVNQPQHF
cdr3_nt: TGTGCCAGCAGCTTAGGGGTCAATCAGCCCCAGCATTTT

j_call: TRBJ1-6
v_call: TRBV5-5
clone_size: -
d_call: -
cdr3_aa: CASSLDGDTTLHF
cdr3_nt: TGTGCCAGCAGCTTGGACGGAGATACTACACTCCACTTT

j_call: TRBJ1-6
v_call: TRBV7-2
clone_size: -
d_call: TRBD1
cdr3_aa: CASSLGGGQSYNSPLHF
cdr3_nt: TGTGCCAGCAGCTTAGGAGGGGGCCAATCCTATAATTCACCCCTCCACTTT

j_call: TRBJ1-1
v_call: TRBV20-1
clone_size: -
d_call: -
cdr3_aa: CSAGTAVGAFF
cdr3_nt: TGCAGTGCCGGGACCGCGGTCGGGGCTTTCTTT

j_call: TRBJ2-5
v_call: TRBV7-9
clone_size: once
d_call: TRBD1
cdr3_aa: CASSFNPGQVKETQYF
cdr3_nt: TGTGCCAGCAGCTTCAATCCGGGACAGGTCAAAGAGACCCAGTACTTC

j_call: TRBJ1-4
v_call: TRBV4-1
clone_size: -
d_call: -
cdr3_aa: CASSPRQYNEKLFF
cdr3_nt: TGCGCCAGCAGCCCCCGACAGTATAATGAAAAACTGTTTTTT

j_call: TRBJ2-1
v_call: TRBV10-2
clone_size: -
d_call: -
cdr3_aa: CASSDRYNEQFF
cdr3_nt: TGCGCCAGCAGTGATCGGTACAATGAGCAGTTCTTC

j_call: TRBJ2-5
v_call: TRBV7-2
clone_size: -
d_call: -
cdr3_aa: CASSSGLAFETQYF
cdr3_nt: TGTGCCAGCAGCTCTGGTCTAGCCTTTGAGACCCAGTACTTC

j_call: TRBJ2-7
v_call: TRBV11-2
clone_size: -
d_call: -
cdr3_aa: CASSLAGKVLVGQYF
cdr3_nt: TGTGCCAGCAGCTTAGCAGGGAAGGTCCTCGTTGGGCAGTACTTC

j_call: TRBJ1-1
v_call: TRBV7-8
clone_size: -
d_call: TRBD1
cdr3_aa: CASSLGTGGGQGGAFF
cdr3_nt: TGTGCCAGCAGCTTAGGGACCGGAGGGGGACAGGGGGGAGCTTTCTTT

j_call: TRBJ2-1
v_call: TRBV7-6
clone_size: -
d_call: -
cdr3_aa: CASSRRWDEQFF
cdr3_nt: TGTGCCAGCAGCCGCCGCTGGGATGAGCAGTTCTTC

j_call: TRBJ2-1
v_call: TRBV29-1
clone_size: -
d_call: TRBD2
cdr3_aa: CSAAGTSGGPRKNNEQFF
cdr3_nt: TGCAGCGCCGCCGGGACTAGCGGGGGACCCAGAAAAAACAATGAGCAGTTCTTC

j_call: TRBJ2-1
v_call: TRBV2
clone_size: -
d_call: -
cdr3_aa: CASSEWLASYNEQFF
cdr3_nt: TGTGCCAGCAGTGAATGGCTAGCGAGCTACAATGAGCAGTTCTTC

j_call: TRBJ2-7
v_call: TRBV5-1
clone_size: few
d_call: -
cdr3_aa: CARDDTYEQYF
cdr3_nt: TGCGCCAGGGACGACACCTACGAGCAGTACTTC

j_call: TRBJ2-7
v_call: TRBV5-4
clone_size: -
d_call: -
cdr3_aa: CASSLRWGPIYEQYF
cdr3_nt: TGTGCCAGCAGCTTGCGCTGGGGGCCGATCTACGAGCAGTACTTC

j_call: TRBJ1-1
v_call: TRBV5-4
clone_size: few
d_call: -
cdr3_aa: CASSLYERLNTEAFF
cdr3_nt: TGTGCCAGCAGCTTGTACGAGCGGTTGAACACTGAAGCTTTCTTT

j_call: TRBJ1-1
v_call: TRBV30
clone_size: -
d_call: -
cdr3_aa: CAWSRLSMNTEAFF
cdr3_nt: TGTGCCTGGAGCCGACTTAGCATGAACACTGAAGCTTTCTTT

j_call: TRBJ2-7
v_call: TRBV2
clone_size: few
d_call: -
cdr3_aa: CASSDELTPHYEQYF
cdr3_nt: TGTGCCAGCAGTGATGAGTTGACTCCCCACTACGAGCAGTACTTC

j_call: TRBJ1-2
v_call: TRBV5-1
clone_size: -
d_call: -
cdr3_aa: CASSKSVQSFYGYTF
cdr3_nt: TGCGCCAGCAGCAAATCCGTCCAATCCTTCTATGGCTACACCTTC

j_call: TRBJ2-3
v_call: TRBV5-1
clone_size: once
d_call: -
cdr3_aa: CASSFPSGTQTDTQYF
cdr3_nt: TGCGCCAGCAGCTTTCCTTCCGGGACACAAACAGATACGCAGTATTTT

j_call: TRBJ1-2
v_call: TRBV7-9
clone_size: -
d_call: -
cdr3_aa: CASSFENYGYTF
cdr3_nt: TGTGCCAGCAGCTTTGAGAACTATGGCTACACCTTC

j_call: TRBJ2-7
v_call: TRBV6-1
clone_size: -
d_call: -
cdr3_aa: CASSPRLSGEQYF
cdr3_nt: TGTGCCAGCAGTCCCAGGCTTTCGGGCGAGCAGTACTTC

j_call: TRBJ1-2
v_call: TRBV7-8
clone_size: once
d_call: -
cdr3_aa: CASSPRALGNYGYTF
cdr3_nt: TGTGCCAGCAGCCCCCGGGCCTTGGGAAACTATGGCTACACCTTC

j_call: TRBJ2-5
v_call: TRBV5-4
clone_size: few
d_call: -
cdr3_aa: CASSLRTFGQETQYF
cdr3_nt: TGTGCCAGCAGCCTAAGGACTTTTGGGCAAGAGACCCAGTACTTC

j_call: TRBJ2-1
v_call: TRBV19
clone_size: -
d_call: TRBD1
cdr3_aa: CASQPRDRVRNEQFF
cdr3_nt: TGTGCCAGTCAGCCCCGGGACAGGGTACGCAATGAGCAGTTCTTC

j_call: TRBJ2-4
v_call: TRBV4-1
clone_size: -
d_call: TRBD2
cdr3_aa: CASSQAAWLAGGREYF
cdr3_nt: TGCGCCAGCAGCCAAGCCGCTTGGCTAGCGGGGGGACGCGAGTACTTC

j_call: TRBJ2-5
v_call: TRBV6-5
clone_size: -
d_call: TRBD2
cdr3_aa: CASSYPGGGETQYF
cdr3_nt: TGTGCCAGCAGTTATCCGGGAGGTGGGGAGACCCAGTACTTC

j_call: TRBJ1-1
v_call: TRBV19
clone_size: -
d_call: -
cdr3_aa: CASSGRRLTQRAEAFF
cdr3_nt: TGTGCCAGTAGTGGGAGGCGGCTGACGCAGCGTGCTGAAGCTTTCTTT

j_call: TRBJ2-2
v_call: TRBV5-1
clone_size: few
d_call: -
cdr3_aa: CASSLDPSGYTGELFF
cdr3_nt: TGCGCCAGCAGCTTGGACCCATCAGGGTACACCGGGGAGCTGTTTTTT

j_call: TRBJ2-2
v_call: TRBV2
clone_size: -
d_call: -
cdr3_aa: CASSRLGVGELFF
cdr3_nt: TGTGCCAGCAGCCGCCTAGGGGTAGGCGAGCTGTTTTTT

j_call: TRBJ2-5
v_call: TRBV10-3
clone_size: -
d_call: -
cdr3_aa: CAISRQQETQYF
cdr3_nt: TGTGCCATCAGTCGGCAGCAAGAGACCCAGTACTTC

j_call: TRBJ2-7
v_call: TRBV29-1
clone_size: -
d_call: -
cdr3_aa: CSFGDPYEQYF
cdr3_nt: TGCAGCTTTGGGGATCCCTACGAGCAGTACTTC

j_call: TRBJ2-5
v_call: TRBV29-1
clone_size: -
d_call: TRBD1
cdr3_aa: CSVATGETQYF
cdr3_nt: TGCAGCGTTGCGACAGGGGAGACCCAGTACTTC

j_call: TRBJ1-1
v_call: TRBV19
clone_size: few
d_call: TRBD1
cdr3_aa: CASSIRSTGTALAFF
cdr3_nt: TGTGCCAGTAGTATACGATCCACCGGGACAGCCCTAGCTTTCTTT

j_call: TRBJ1-5
v_call: TRBV19
clone_size: -
d_call: -
cdr3_aa: CASSIPRVNQPQHF
cdr3_nt: TGTGCCAGTAGTATCCCCCGGGTCAATCAGCCCCAGCATTTT

j_call: TRBJ2-3
v_call: TRBV18
clone_size: -
d_call: TRBD2
cdr3_aa: CASSPGLAGARQDTQYF
cdr3_nt: TGTGCCAGCTCACCGGGACTAGCGGGGGCAAGGCAAGATACGCAGTATTTT

j_call: TRBJ2-1
v_call: TRBV6-1
clone_size: -
d_call: TRBD1
cdr3_aa: CASSAPGQGIWEQFF
cdr3_nt: TGTGCCAGCAGTGCCCCGGGACAGGGTATATGGGAGCAGTTCTTC

j_call: TRBJ2-1
v_call: TRBV11-3
clone_size: -
d_call: TRBD2
cdr3_aa: CASSSNGLAGGLNEQFF
cdr3_nt: TGTGCCAGCAGCTCGAATGGCTTAGCGGGGGGGCTCAATGAGCAGTTCTTC

j_call: TRBJ1-6
v_call: TRBV18
clone_size: -
d_call: -
cdr3_aa: CASSPQGRPGLSPLHF
cdr3_nt: TGTGCCAGCTCACCACAAGGTCGTCCAGGGCTTTCACCCCTCCACTTT

j_call: TRBJ2-1
v_call: TRBV6-1
clone_size: -
d_call: TRBD1
cdr3_aa: CAFGQGATYNEQFF
cdr3_nt: TGTGCCTTCGGACAGGGGGCGACATACAATGAGCAGTTCTTC

j_call: TRBJ1-4
v_call: TRBV6-6
clone_size: -
d_call: -
cdr3_aa: CASSPGGLATNEKLFF
cdr3_nt: TGTGCCAGCAGTCCGGGGGGGCTTGCAACTAATGAAAAACTGTTTTTT

j_call: TRBJ2-2
v_call: TRBV11-2
clone_size: -
d_call: -
cdr3_aa: CASSFYRGGATGELFF
cdr3_nt: TGTGCCAGCAGCTTCTATAGGGGGGGCGCGACCGGGGAGCTGTTTTTT

j_call: TRBJ1-2
v_call: TRBV6-1
clone_size: -
d_call: -
cdr3_aa: CASRTLTGAARAYTF
cdr3_nt: TGTGCCAGCAGGACTTTGACCGGCGCAGCAAGGGCCTACACCTTC